What follows are 16 T cell receptor beta chains derived from one specimen sequenced in a study of cytomegalovirus exposure and HLA in healthy donors. 60 Vbeta and 13 Jbeta primers were used in PCR. TCRdb's copy holds only in-frame clones and misses some; the assay was immunoSEQ multiplex PCR. The sample has about 92,000 clones; over 70% are singletons. The specimen sequenced was PBMCs. Receptors originate from a man over 45 in good health and CMV-seropositive.

This sequence joins TRBV28 and TRBJ2-1; D is unresolved. CDR3 length: 11 amino acids. V was shortened by 5 bases and J by 8 bases, with 7 bases between the two germline ends. Germline CDR1 MDHEN, CDR2 SYDVKM. CDR3 in amino acids: CASSLRDEQFF. The CDR3 DNA follows: TGTGCCAGCAGTCTCCGGGATGAGCAGTTCTTC.

This clone was observed a few times. The V call is TRBV19, the J call TRBJ2-3, with TRBD1 as a possible D gene (5 bases). Trimming took 3 bases from V and 5 from J, leaving 9 bases between them. This CDR3 is 13 amino acids long. The germline CDR1 and CDR2 sequences are LNHDA and SQIVND (reference sequence). CDR3 amino acids: CASSIQGGDTQYF. The CDR3 DNA is TGTGCCAGTAGTATTCAGGGTGGAGATACGCAGTATTTT.

As to this clone: One end of the junction is discordant with germline, which a read error may explain. The rearrangement joins TRBV6-1 to TRBJ1-5; no clear D. Per the germline V gene, CDR1 is MNHNS and CDR2 is SASEGT. The CDR3 spans 12 residues. The CDR3 sequence is CASTDFNQPQNF. CDR3 nucleotides: TGTGCCAGCACGGACTTTAATCAGCCCCAGAATTTT.

V and J are TRBV7-2 and TRBJ1-1, with 7 bases fitting TRBD1. V dropped 5 bases and J dropped 4; count of bases not matched to a gene: 7. The length of the CDR3 is 14 residues. Germline CDR1 is SGHTA and CDR2 is FQGNSA. The CDR3 spells CASSRGQAATEAFF. Here the CDR3 DNA reads TGTGCCAGCAGCCGCGGACAGGCCGCCACTGAAGCTTTCTTT.

The chain combines TRBV25-1 with TRBJ2-5; 8 bases align to TRBD1. Trimming cost V 5 bases and J 6 bases; bases outside gene matches: 11. CDR3 length: 15 amino acids. Germline V gives CDR1 MGHDK, CDR2 SYGVNS. The CDR3: CASSPGQGHYKTQYF. The CDR3 DNA is TGTGCCAGCAGTCCCGGACAGGGACATTATAAGACCCAGTACTTC. The whole variable domain, remainder taken from reference TRBV25-1 and TRBJ2-5, is EADIYQTPRYLVIGTGKKITLECSQTMGHDKMYWYQQDPGMELHLIHYSYGVNSTEKGDLSSESTVSRIRTEHFPLTLESARPSHTSQYLCASSPGQGHYKTQYFGPGTRLLVL.

Remarks on this clone: The junction and the germline gene differ at one end; a read error may be behind it. This chain connects TRBV10-3 to TRBJ1-5; 8 bases fit TRBD1. The CDR3 has 13 amino acids. The germline gives CDR1 ENHRY, CDR2 SYGVKD. The CDR3, as DNA: TGTGCCATCATAAGGACAGGGTTTCAGCCCCAGAATTTT. Encoded protein: CAIIRTGFQPQNF.

CDR3 nucleotide sequence: TGTGCCAGCAGCTTGGTCCAGGGTATTTCTGGAAACACCATATATTTT. This gives the protein CASSLVQGISGNTIYF. The J gene is TRBJ1-3, the V gene TRBV5-5; tentative D call: TRBD1 (5 bases). The V and J ends lost 0 bases and 1 base respectively, with 11 bases between them. This CDR3 spans 16 amino acids. Germline lookup yields CDR1 SGHKS and CDR2 YYEKEE (reference sequence).

The V call is TRBV7-8, the J call TRBJ2-7; 7 bases are a match to TRBD1. Unmatched junction bases numbered 4, after V lost 1 base and J lost 1 base. Germline lookup yields CDR1 SGHVS and CDR2 FQNEAQ. CDR3 length equals 15 residues. In DNA, the CDR3 is TGTGCCAGCAGCTTAGGACAGGGTGGGTCCTACGAGCAGTACTTC. Its protein is CASSLGQGGSYEQYF. Full variable domain (missing parts from reference TRBV7-8 and TRBJ2-7): GAGVSQSPRYKVAKRGQDVALRCDPISGHVSLFWYQQALGQGPEFLTYFQNEAQLDKSGLPSDRFFAERPEGSVSTLKIQRTQQEDSAVYLCASSLGQGGSYEQYFGPGTRLTVT.

The table lists this clone with a count of one. This chain connects TRBV4-3 to TRBJ2-7; 14 bases map to TRBD2. Trimming at V came to 0 bases and at J to 3 bases, leaving 7 bases not matched to a gene. From germline, CDR1 is LGHNA and CDR2 YSLEER. The CDR3 has 18 amino acids. In DNA, the CDR3 is TGCGCCAGCAGCCAAGAGCGGACTAGCGGGGGGTACGGCTACGAGCAGTACTTC. Translating it yields CASSQERTSGGYGYEQYF.

V gene TRBV7-2 combines with J gene TRBJ2-5; no definite D call. Germline CDR1 is SGHTA and CDR2 is FQGNSA. This CDR3 has 11 amino acids. Trimming cost V 6 bases and J 3 bases, with 5 bases left between them. As DNA, the CDR3 is TGTGCCAGCAGACTCAAAGAGACCCAGTACTTC. Its translation is CASRLKETQYF.

The V and J genes are TRBV15 and TRBJ1-2; tentatively, D is TRBD1 (5 bases). Germline-derived CDR1 and CDR2 are LNHNV and YYDKDF (reference sequence). The CDR3 has 17 residues. Trimming cost V 0 bases and J 1 base, with 15 bases left between them. The CDR3 DNA sequence: TGTGCCACCAGCAGAGATACGCCCCAGGGTCTTAACTATGGCTACACCTTC. The encoded protein is CATSRDTPQGLNYGYTF. The whole variable domain, filled in from reference TRBV15 and TRBJ1-2, reads DAMVIQNPRYQVTQFGKPVTLSCSQTLNHNVMYWYQQKSSQAPKLLFHYYDKDFNNEADTPDNFQSRRPNTSFCFLDIRSPGLGDTAMYLCATSRDTPQGLNYGYTFGSGTRLTVV.

This chain connects TRBV5-6 to TRBJ2-1; D is perhaps TRBD1 (6 bases). The CDR3 covers 13 residues. Germline lookup yields CDR1 SGHDT and CDR2 YYEEEE. Trimming took off 2 bases at V and 6 bases at J, with 9 bases between the two ends. CDR3 amino acids: CASSFGRGNEQFF. DNA of the CDR3: TGTGCCAGCAGCTTCGGCAGGGGCAATGAGCAGTTCTTC.

The rearrangement uses TRBV9 and TRBJ2-1; 11 bases match TRBD2. Germline CDR1 SGDLS, CDR2 YYNGEE. The V segment lost 3 bases and the J segment 1 base; nucleotides outside the gene matches: 3. CDR3 length: 16 amino acids. Written as DNA, the CDR3 is TGTGCCAGCAGCGGTAGCGGGGGGGCATCCTACAATGAGCAGTTCTTC. Protein product: CASSGSGGASYNEQFF.

The CDR3 nucleotides read TGTGCCAGCAGCTTGAGGACAGCCCGGAAACTGTTTTTT. Translation gives CASSLRTARKLFF. The chain employs TRBV5-6 and TRBJ1-4; tentative D call: TRBD1 (6 bases). The CDR3 has 13 residues. Germline V gene lookup returns CDR1 SGHDT and CDR2 YYEEEE. Deletions cut 1 base from V and 11 bases from J, with 12 bases between.

The CDR3 DNA sequence: TGTGCCAGCAGCCCCCAGACGGGGAGGGGGGTTGATGGCTACACCTTC. It is translated as CASSPQTGRGVDGYTF. The gene calls are TRBV11-2 and TRBJ1-2; D perhaps matches TRBD1 (6 bases). CDR1 is SGHAT, CDR2 FQNNGV, per germline. This CDR3 is built from 16 residues. The V gene lost 5 bases and the J gene lost 6 bases, with 22 bases spanning the gap.

The chain employs TRBV28 and TRBJ1-6; 8 bases line up with TRBD1. This CDR3 contains 15 residues. The germline gives CDR1 MDHEN, CDR2 SYDVKM. V dropped 6 bases and J dropped 4; count of bases not matched to a gene: 5. This CDR3 reads CASRPTGVYNSPLHF. DNA for the CDR3: TGTGCCAGCAGGCCGACAGGGGTGTATAATTCACCCCTCCACTTT.